Presented here are 10 T cell receptor beta chains from one specimen sequenced in a study of T cell repertoires in cytomegalovirus infection. TCRdb reanalysed the reads using MiXCR and keeps one entry per CDR3 protein. The repertoire holds around 300,000 distinct CDR3 sequences, with approximately 9.5% as singletons. The sample comprised PBMCs. These receptors all stem from a human donor in good health (CMV status not recorded). Some clones in this sample may be carry-over from other donors' samples.

This clonotype showed up many times. This chain links TRBV4-3 with TRBJ2-3; 8 bases agree with TRBD2. Germline V gene sequence: CDR1 LGHNA, CDR2 YSLEER. This CDR3 is 15 amino acids long. V gave up 0 bases and J gave up 3 bases; unmatched junction bases: 2. This CDR3 is CASSQDERGTDTQYF. Written as DNA, the CDR3 is TGCGCCAGCAGCCAAGACGAGCGGGGGACAGATACGCAGTATTTT.

This clonotype was counted only a few times. This chain connects TRBV6-1 to TRBJ1-1; possibly TRBD1 for D (5 bases). V shed 1 base and J shed 2 bases, with 14 bases lying between them. This CDR3 has 16 amino acids. Germline CDR1 MNHNS, CDR2 SASEGT. DNA of the CDR3: TGTGCCAGCAGTGAAGTGGGGACGGCAAGAAACACTGAAGCTTTCTTT. It encodes CASSEVGTARNTEAFF.

This clonotype occurred a few times. The CDR3 nucleotides are TGTGCCAGCAGTGAAGCGAGAGGACAGGGTTTCCAGTTCTTC. It encodes CASSEARGQGFQFF. The rearrangement links TRBV6-1 to TRBJ2-1; TRBD1 matches 8 bases. The germline V gene encodes CDR1 MNHNS and CDR2 SASEGT. The CDR3 length is 14 residues. V trimming: 0 bases; J trimming: 13 bases; junction bases outside the gene matches: 8.

The rearrangement joins TRBV7-2 to TRBJ2-2; 11 nucleotides line up with TRBD1. This CDR3 has 14 residues. The J segment lost 6 bases and the V segment lost 6 bases, leaving 3 bases of the junction unmatched. In germline, CDR1 is SGHTA, CDR2 FQGNSA. The CDR3, as DNA: TGTGCCAGCAGAGGACAGGGGGCGCCCGGGGAGCTGTTTTTT. It encodes CASRGQGAPGELFF.

The chain joins TRBV7-9 to TRBJ1-1; 8 nucleotides agree with TRBD1. This CDR3 comprises 17 residues. In germline, CDR1 is SEHNR, CDR2 FQNEAQ (reference sequence). V gave up 4 bases and J gave up 2 bases; unmatched junction bases: 12. The CDR3 loop reads CASSSRQGNLANTEAFF. The CDR3 DNA follows: TGTGCCAGCAGCTCCCGACAGGGGAATCTCGCCAACACTGAAGCTTTCTTT.

This clonotype was observed many times. V usage is TRBV7-2 and J usage is TRBJ2-7; D not resolved. The CDR3 has 14 residues. CDR1 is SGHTA and CDR2 is FQGNSA in the germline V gene. With 4 bases removed from V and 0 bases from J, the gap between germline ends came to 10 bases. CDR3 in amino acids: CASSSYSSSYEQYF. The CDR3 region has the DNA TGTGCCAGCAGCTCGTACAGTAGCTCCTACGAGCAGTACTTC.

The rearrangement uses TRBV10-3 and TRBJ1-5; 10 bases align to TRBD1. CDR1 is ENHRY and CDR2 is SYGVKD in the germline V gene. Trimming took 4 bases from V and 4 from J; bases not matched to a gene: 1. The CDR3 extends over 14 amino acids. In DNA, the CDR3 is TGTGCCATCAGTGCGGGACAGGGGAATCAGCCCCAGCATTTT. It codes for CAISAGQGNQPQHF.

This clonotype was observed a handful of times. This chain connects TRBV15 to TRBJ2-7; 11 bases are a match to TRBD1. This CDR3 spans 15 amino acids. The ends lost 0 bases at V and 4 bases at J; junction bases unmatched: 2. CDR1 and CDR2 from the germline V gene are LNHNV and YYDKDF (reference sequence). The CDR3 DNA reads as TGTGCCACCAGCAGAGAAGGACAGGGGGCTTACGAGCAGTACTTC. Its translation: CATSREGQGAYEQYF.

J is TRBJ2-1 and V is TRBV29-1; D gene unclear. CDR3 length: 11 amino acids. V gave up 4 bases and J gave up 7 bases, with 8 bases separating them. CDR1 SQVTM and CDR2 ANQGSEA come from the germline V gene. CDR3 amino acids: CSVVGNNEQFF. The CDR3 nucleotides read TGCAGCGTTGTCGGAAATAATGAGCAGTTCTTC.

This clonotype turned up a few times. This chain links TRBV7-2 with TRBJ1-5; D unclear. The germline V gene encodes CDR1 SGHTA and CDR2 FQGNSA. V lost 1 base to trimming and J lost 2 bases, with 12 bases between them. CDR3 length equals 16 residues. CDR3 DNA: TGTGCCAGCAGCTTAGAGTCAGCGGCAGGCAATCAGCCCCAGCATTTT. It encodes CASSLESAAGNQPQHF.